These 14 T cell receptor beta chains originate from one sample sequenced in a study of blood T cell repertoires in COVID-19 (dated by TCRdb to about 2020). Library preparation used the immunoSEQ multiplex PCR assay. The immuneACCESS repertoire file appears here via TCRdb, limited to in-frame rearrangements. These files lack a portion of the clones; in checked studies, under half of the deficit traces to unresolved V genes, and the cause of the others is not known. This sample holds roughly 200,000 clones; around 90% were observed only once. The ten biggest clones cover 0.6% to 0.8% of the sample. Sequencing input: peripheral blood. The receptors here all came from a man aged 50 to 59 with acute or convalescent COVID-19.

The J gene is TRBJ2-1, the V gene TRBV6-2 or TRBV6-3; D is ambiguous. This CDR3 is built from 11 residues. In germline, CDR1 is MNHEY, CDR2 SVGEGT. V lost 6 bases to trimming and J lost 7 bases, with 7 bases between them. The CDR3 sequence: CASSQANEQFF. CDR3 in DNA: TGTGCCAGCAGCCAAGCAAATGAGCAGTTCTTC.

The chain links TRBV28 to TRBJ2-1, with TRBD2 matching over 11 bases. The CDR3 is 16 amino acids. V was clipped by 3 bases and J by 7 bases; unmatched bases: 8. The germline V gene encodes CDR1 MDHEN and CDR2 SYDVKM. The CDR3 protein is CASSLASGGIKNEQFF. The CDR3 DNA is TGTGCCAGCAGTTTGGCTAGCGGGGGGATAAAAAATGAGCAGTTCTTC.

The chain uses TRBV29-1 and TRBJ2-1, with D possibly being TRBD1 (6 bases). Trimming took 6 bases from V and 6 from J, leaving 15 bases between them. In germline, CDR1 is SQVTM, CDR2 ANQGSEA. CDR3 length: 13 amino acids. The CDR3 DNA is TGCAGCGTACAGGGCGGTTCGAGCAATGAGCAGTTCTTC. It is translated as CSVQGGSSNEQFF.

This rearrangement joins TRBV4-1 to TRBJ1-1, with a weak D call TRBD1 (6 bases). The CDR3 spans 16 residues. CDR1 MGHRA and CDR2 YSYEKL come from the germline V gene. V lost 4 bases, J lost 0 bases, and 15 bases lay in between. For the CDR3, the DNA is TGCGCCAGCAGCCCTAGGGGGGGAGCCTTGAACACTGAAGCTTTCTTT. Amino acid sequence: CASSPRGGALNTEAFF.

In DNA form, the CDR3 reads TGTGCCAGCAGCTTAGATTTCCGTTATGGCGGAACCTACGAGCGGCAGTACTTC. Translated: CASSLDFRYGGTYERQYF. The J gene is TRBJ2-7, the V gene TRBV11-2; no clear D. Per germline, CDR1 SGHAT and CDR2 FQNNGV. V was cut by 0 bases and J by 9 bases, with 27 bases left in between. This CDR3 has 18 residues.

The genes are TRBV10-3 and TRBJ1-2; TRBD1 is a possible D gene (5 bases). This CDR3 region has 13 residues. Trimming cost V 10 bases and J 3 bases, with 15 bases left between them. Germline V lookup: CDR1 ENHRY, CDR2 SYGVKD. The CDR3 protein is CASQTEFYYGYTF. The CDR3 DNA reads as TGTGCCAGCCAGACAGAATTTTACTATGGCTACACCTTC.

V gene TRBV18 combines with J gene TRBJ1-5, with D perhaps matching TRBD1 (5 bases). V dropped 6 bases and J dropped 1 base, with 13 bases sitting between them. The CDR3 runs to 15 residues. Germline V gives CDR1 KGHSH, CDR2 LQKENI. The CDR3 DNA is TGTGCCAGCTCCGACCAGTGGACAAGCAATCAGCCCCAGCATTTT. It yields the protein CASSDQWTSNQPQHF.

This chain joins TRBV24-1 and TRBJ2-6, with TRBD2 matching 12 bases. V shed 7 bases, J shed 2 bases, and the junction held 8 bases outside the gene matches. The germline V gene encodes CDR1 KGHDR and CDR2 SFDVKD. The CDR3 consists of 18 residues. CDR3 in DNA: TGTGCCACCAGCGCCCGACTAGCGGGGGACCCTGGGGCCAACGTCCTGACTTTC. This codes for CATSARLAGDPGANVLTF.

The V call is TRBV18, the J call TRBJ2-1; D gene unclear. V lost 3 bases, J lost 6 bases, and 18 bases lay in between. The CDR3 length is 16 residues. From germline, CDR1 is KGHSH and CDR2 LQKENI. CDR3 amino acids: CASSPRPTKQPNEQFF. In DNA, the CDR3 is TGTGCCAGCTCACCCCGACCCACGAAACAGCCCAATGAGCAGTTCTTC.

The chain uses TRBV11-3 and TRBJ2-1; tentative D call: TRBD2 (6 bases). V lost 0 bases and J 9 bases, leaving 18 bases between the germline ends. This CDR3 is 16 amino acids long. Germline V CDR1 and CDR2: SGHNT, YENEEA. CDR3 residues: CASSLDWGGGGSEQFF. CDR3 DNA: TGTGCCAGCAGCTTAGATTGGGGAGGAGGTGGATCTGAGCAGTTCTTC.

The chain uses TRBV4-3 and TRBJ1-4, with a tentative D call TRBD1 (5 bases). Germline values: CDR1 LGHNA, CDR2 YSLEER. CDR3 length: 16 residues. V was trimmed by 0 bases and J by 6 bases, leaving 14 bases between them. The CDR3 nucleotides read TGCGCCAGCAGCCAAGACCGAGGTGGGGCTGATGAAAAACTGTTTTTT. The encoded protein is CASSQDRGGADEKLFF.

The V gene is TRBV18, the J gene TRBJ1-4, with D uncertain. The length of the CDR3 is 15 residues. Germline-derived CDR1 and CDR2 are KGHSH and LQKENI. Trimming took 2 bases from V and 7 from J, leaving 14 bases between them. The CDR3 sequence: CASSPGREGAEKLFF. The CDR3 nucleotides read TGTGCCAGCTCACCAGGTCGGGAGGGAGCTGAAAAACTGTTTTTT.

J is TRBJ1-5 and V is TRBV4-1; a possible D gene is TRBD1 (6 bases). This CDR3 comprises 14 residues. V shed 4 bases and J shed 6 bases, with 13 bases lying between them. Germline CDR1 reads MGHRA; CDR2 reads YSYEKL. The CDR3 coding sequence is TGCGCCAGCAGCCCTCATGGACAGTTTCAGCCCCAGCATTTT. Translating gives CASSPHGQFQPQHF.

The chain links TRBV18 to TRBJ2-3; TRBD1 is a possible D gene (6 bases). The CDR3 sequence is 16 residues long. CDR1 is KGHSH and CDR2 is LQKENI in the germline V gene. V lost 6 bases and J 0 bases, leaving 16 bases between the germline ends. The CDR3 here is CASSPSRGLSTDTQYF. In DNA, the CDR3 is TGTGCCAGCTCGCCCAGCAGGGGTCTTAGCACAGATACGCAGTATTTT. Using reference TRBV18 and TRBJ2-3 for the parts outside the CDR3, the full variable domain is NAGVMQNPRHLVRRRGQEARLRCSPMKGHSHVYWYRQLPEEGLKFMVYLQKENIIDESGMPKERFSAEFPKEGPSILRIQQVVRGDSAAYFCASSPSRGLSTDTQYFGPGTRLTVL.